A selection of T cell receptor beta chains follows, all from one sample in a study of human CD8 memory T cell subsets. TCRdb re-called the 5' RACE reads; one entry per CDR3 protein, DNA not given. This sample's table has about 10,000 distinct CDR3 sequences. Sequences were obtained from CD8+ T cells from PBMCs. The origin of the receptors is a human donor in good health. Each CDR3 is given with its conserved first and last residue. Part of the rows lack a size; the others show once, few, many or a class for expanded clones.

CDR3 protein: CASSQELAYQETQYF
J gene: TRBJ2-5
CDR3 length: 15
clone size: medium-sized
V gene: TRBV3-1

CDR3 protein: CACTGQGGISNQPQHF
J gene: TRBJ1-5
CDR3 length: 16
clone size: .
V gene: TRBV6-2/TRBV6-3

CDR3 protein: CATRQGGIETQYF
J gene: TRBJ2-5
CDR3 length: 13
clone size: .
V gene: TRBV15

CDR3 protein: CASRKDGRVDNEQFF
J gene: TRBJ2-1
CDR3 length: 15
clone size: .
V gene: TRBV6-2/TRBV6-3

CDR3 protein: CSARVRQGTYEQYF
J gene: TRBJ2-7
CDR3 length: 14
clone size: .
V gene: TRBV20-1

CDR3 protein: CSVWRWGAEGTDTQYF
J gene: TRBJ2-3
CDR3 length: 16
clone size: medium-sized
V gene: TRBV29-1

CDR3 protein: CASSYRRIGYPSEAFF
J gene: TRBJ1-1
CDR3 length: 16
clone size: .
V gene: TRBV6-2/TRBV6-3

CDR3 protein: CASSHDTYNEQFF
J gene: TRBJ2-1
CDR3 length: 13
clone size: .
V gene: TRBV19

CDR3 protein: CASSQGTPGELFF
J gene: TRBJ2-2
CDR3 length: 13
clone size: .
V gene: TRBV4-1

CDR3 protein: CASSPEDWNNEQFF
J gene: TRBJ2-1
CDR3 length: 14
clone size: .
V gene: TRBV12-3/TRBV12-4

CDR3 protein: CASSLAPGQPQHF
J gene: TRBJ1-5
CDR3 length: 13
clone size: .
V gene: TRBV5-1

CDR3 protein: CASSQPGQGFYEQYF
J gene: TRBJ2-7
CDR3 length: 15
clone size: .
V gene: TRBV27

CDR3 protein: CASSPILGPSSYEQYF
J gene: TRBJ2-7
CDR3 length: 16
clone size: .
V gene: TRBV27

CDR3 protein: CAISDPGQGTGIYGYTF
J gene: TRBJ1-2
CDR3 length: 17
clone size: .
V gene: TRBV10-3

CDR3 protein: CASRDGDNEQFF
J gene: TRBJ2-1
CDR3 length: 12
clone size: .
V gene: TRBV21-1

CDR3 protein: CASSFGGGLREQYF
J gene: TRBJ2-7
CDR3 length: 14
clone size: .
V gene: TRBV27

CDR3 protein: CASSFRASNEQFF
J gene: TRBJ2-1
CDR3 length: 13
clone size: .
V gene: TRBV5-4

CDR3 protein: CASSAYGTQEETQYF
J gene: TRBJ2-5
CDR3 length: 15
clone size: .
V gene: TRBV7-3

CDR3 protein: CAISDDAYEQYF
J gene: TRBJ2-7
CDR3 length: 12
clone size: .
V gene: TRBV10-3

CDR3 protein: CAWSYDRPTYGYTF
J gene: TRBJ1-2
CDR3 length: 14
clone size: .
V gene: TRBV30

CDR3 protein: CASSLSPDNEQFF
J gene: TRBJ2-1
CDR3 length: 13
clone size: .
V gene: TRBV7-9

CDR3 protein: CASILQGAGETQYF
J gene: TRBJ2-5
CDR3 length: 14
clone size: .
V gene: TRBV28

CDR3 protein: CSARSLAGYEQYF
J gene: TRBJ2-7
CDR3 length: 13
clone size: .
V gene: TRBV20-1

CDR3 protein: CAWSAGQGAYNEQFF
J gene: TRBJ2-1
CDR3 length: 15
clone size: .
V gene: TRBV30

CDR3 protein: CASTGLARPYEQYF
J gene: TRBJ2-7
CDR3 length: 14
clone size: .
V gene: TRBV5-6

CDR3 protein: CASSQDRPPGELFF
J gene: TRBJ2-2
CDR3 length: 14
clone size: .
V gene: TRBV4-3

CDR3 protein: CSARDFRQGNTEAFF
J gene: TRBJ1-1
CDR3 length: 15
clone size: .
V gene: TRBV20-1

CDR3 protein: CASSEMGENGYTF
J gene: TRBJ1-2
CDR3 length: 13
clone size: .
V gene: TRBV2

CDR3 protein: CSASDTYEQYF
J gene: TRBJ2-7
CDR3 length: 11
clone size: .
V gene: TRBV20-1

CDR3 protein: CASSKGDMDYTF
J gene: TRBJ1-2
CDR3 length: 12
clone size: .
V gene: TRBV7-6

CDR3 protein: CASSAVRGPPYNEQFF
J gene: TRBJ2-1
CDR3 length: 16
clone size: .
V gene: TRBV2

CDR3 protein: CASSFSQGANTEAFF
J gene: TRBJ1-1
CDR3 length: 15
clone size: .
V gene: TRBV7-4

CDR3 protein: CSVEGPSGSDYEQFF
J gene: TRBJ2-1
CDR3 length: 15
clone size: .
V gene: TRBV29-1

CDR3 protein: CASSLRMANTEAFF
J gene: TRBJ1-1
CDR3 length: 14
clone size: .
V gene: TRBV5-5

CDR3 protein: CASSIRDTGTEAFF
J gene: TRBJ1-1
CDR3 length: 14
clone size: .
V gene: TRBV6-5

CDR3 protein: CASSNGAEAFF
J gene: TRBJ1-1
CDR3 length: 11
clone size: .
V gene: TRBV19

CDR3 protein: CASRGQGSPYEQYF
J gene: TRBJ2-7
CDR3 length: 14
clone size: medium-sized
V gene: TRBV14

CDR3 protein: CASSPGQGTASTSGANVLTF
J gene: TRBJ2-6
CDR3 length: 20
clone size: .
V gene: TRBV7-6

CDR3 protein: CASSPSGQIYEQYF
J gene: TRBJ2-7
CDR3 length: 14
clone size: .
V gene: TRBV5-1

CDR3 protein: CSARNSFTDTQYF
J gene: TRBJ2-3
CDR3 length: 13
clone size: .
V gene: TRBV20-1

CDR3 protein: CASSLYGGRAWENEQFF
J gene: TRBJ2-1
CDR3 length: 17
clone size: .
V gene: TRBV28

CDR3 protein: CASSSGQTGKGETQYF
J gene: TRBJ2-5
CDR3 length: 16
clone size: .
V gene: TRBV5-8

CDR3 protein: CASKPPRVGILETQYF
J gene: TRBJ2-5
CDR3 length: 16
clone size: .
V gene: TRBV7-9

CDR3 protein: CASSTPGQGPETQYF
J gene: TRBJ2-5
CDR3 length: 15
clone size: .
V gene: TRBV7-9

CDR3 protein: CASSPRTDPTSTDTQYF
J gene: TRBJ2-3
CDR3 length: 17
clone size: .
V gene: TRBV14

CDR3 protein: CAISENVGQGLRNTEAFF
J gene: TRBJ1-1
CDR3 length: 18
clone size: medium-sized
V gene: TRBV10-3

CDR3 protein: CASSRQRLNTEAFF
J gene: TRBJ1-1
CDR3 length: 14
clone size: .
V gene: TRBV7-2

CDR3 protein: CASSDSGRELRSPYNEQFF
J gene: TRBJ2-1
CDR3 length: 19
clone size: .
V gene: TRBV7-9